Each of the 31 T cell receptor beta chains below was sequenced from the same sample in a study of early T cells in non-severe SARS-CoV-2 infection. TCRdb fed the 5' RACE reads into MiXCR, producing one record per CDR3 protein. This table holds fewer than 100,000 distinct CDR3 sequences, approximately 12% found once. What was sequenced was whole blood. These receptors came from an adult who was a healthcare worker with PCR-confirmed SARS-CoV-2 infection or an uninfected control (not recorded which).

This chain connects TRBV11-1 to TRBJ2-6, with D possibly matching TRBD2 (6 bases). The CDR3 totals 17 residues. Looked up from germline, CDR1 is SGHAT and CDR2 is FQDESV (reference sequence). V was shortened by 4 bases and J by 0 bases, with 13 bases between the two germline ends. This chain's CDR3 is CASSSPGEHSGANVLTF. The CDR3 DNA reads TGTGCCAGCAGCTCCCCGGGGGAGCACTCTGGGGCCAACGTCCTGACTTTC.

V usage is TRBV7-3 and J usage is TRBJ2-3; TRBD2 matches at 11 bases. Per the germline V gene, CDR1 is SGHTA and CDR2 is FQGTGA. The trim removed 4 bases at V and 4 bases at J, leaving 7 bases unmatched. The CDR3 sequence is 16 residues long. The CDR3 region is CASSSLSGRVADTQYF. In nucleotides, the CDR3 is TGTGCCAGCAGCTCCCTTAGCGGGAGGGTCGCAGATACGCAGTATTTT.

This clonotype was counted only a few times. The J gene is TRBJ2-1, the V gene TRBV28, with 15 positions matching TRBD2. Trimming cost V 5 bases and J 8 bases; bases outside gene matches: 1. The CDR3 has 14 amino acids. Germline CDR1 and CDR2: MDHEN and SYDVKM. CDR3 protein: CASSGTSGRHEQFF. The CDR3 DNA sequence: TGTGCCAGCAGTGGGACTAGCGGGAGGCATGAGCAGTTCTTC.

This clonotype was observed a few times. The gene calls are TRBV6-1 and TRBJ1-1; D uncertain. The ends were cut back, 4 bases at V and 11 bases at J, with 11 bases in the middle. There are 11 residues in the CDR3. Germline V CDR1 and CDR2: MNHNS, SASEGT. The CDR3 DNA reads TGTGCCAGCAGTGTGGAAGGGTTGGCTTTCTTT. The encoded protein is CASSVEGLAFF.

This clonotype was counted only a few times. The chain recombines TRBV28 with TRBJ1-2; possible D gene TRBD1, 6 bases. From germline, CDR1 is MDHEN and CDR2 SYDVKM. The CDR3 covers 16 residues. The V and J ends lost 6 bases and 0 bases respectively, with 17 bases between them. The CDR3 reads CASSPPGGLANYGYTF. The CDR3 nucleotides read TGTGCCAGCAGCCCGCCTGGGGGCCTTGCTAACTATGGCTACACCTTC.

This clonotype was found many times. CDR3 sequence (DNA): TGTGCCAGCAGCCCTCCGAGCGGGGGCTACAATGAGCAGTTCTTC. It is translated as CASSPPSGGYNEQFF. This chain connects TRBV7-2 to TRBJ2-1, with TRBD2 identical over 8 bases. Germline CDR1 SGHTA, CDR2 FQGNSA. The CDR3 is 15 residues long. V shed 5 bases and J 3 bases; nucleotides not matched to a gene: 6.

This clonotype was seen a few times. The DNA for the CDR3 is TGTGCCAGCAGTTTATTGGGGCAGTTCTACGAGCAGTACTTC. Its protein product is CASSLLGQFYEQYF. V is TRBV28 and J is TRBJ2-7, with D possibly TRBD1 on 5 matching bases. The germline V gene has CDR1 MDHEN and CDR2 SYDVKM. V shed 1 base and J shed 3 bases, with 10 bases lying between them. The CDR3 is made up of 14 amino acids.

This clonotype was detected many times. V and J are TRBV2 and TRBJ1-5, with D uncertain. Trimming took 4 bases from V and 7 from J, leaving 14 bases between them. The CDR3 consists of 14 residues. The germline V gene has CDR1 SNHLY and CDR2 FYNNEI. The CDR3 region has the DNA TGTGCCAGCAGTGGCACGATGGAGAACCAGCCCCAGCATTTT. This gives the protein CASSGTMENQPQHF.

This clonotype was seen only a few times. The DNA for the CDR3 is TGTGCCAGCAGCTTTCATCCGAATAAGGAGTATTTT. As protein: CASSFHPNKEYF. The V and J genes are TRBV5-6 and TRBJ2-3; D remains unclear. This CDR3 region has 12 residues. With 2 bases removed from V and 13 bases from J, the gap between germline ends came to 14 bases. CDR1 is SGHDT, CDR2 YYEEEE, per germline.

This clonotype occurred many times. V usage is TRBV7-3 and J usage is TRBJ2-1; 11 positions agree with TRBD2. This CDR3 spans 16 amino acids. From germline, CDR1 is SGHTA and CDR2 FQGTGA. The V segment lost 4 bases and the J segment 7 bases; nucleotides outside the gene matches: 9. Here the CDR3 DNA reads TGTGCCAGCAGCTCCCCCTTAGCGGGAGGGCCAAATGAGCAGTTCTTC. Translation: CASSSPLAGGPNEQFF.

V and J are TRBV10-3 and TRBJ2-1; TRBD1 agrees at 10 bases. V was pared by 6 bases and J by 9 bases, with 11 bases of the junction left unmatched. CDR1 ENHRY and CDR2 SYGVKD come from the germline V gene. The CDR3 runs to 15 residues. The CDR3 spells CAISLDRGIEAEQFF. In DNA, the CDR3 is TGTGCCATCAGCCTGGACAGGGGGATCGAAGCTGAGCAGTTCTTC.

This clonotype was seen more than once but under ten times. This chain connects TRBV2 to TRBJ1-1, with D perhaps TRBD1 (6 bases). V gave up 3 bases and J gave up 1 base, with 12 bases separating them. The CDR3 covers 15 residues. Germline V gene lookup returns CDR1 SNHLY and CDR2 FYNNEI. DNA for the CDR3: TGTGCCAGCAGTGAGACAGGCCATGGGAACACTGAAGCTTTCTTT. It yields the protein CASSETGHGNTEAFF.

V usage is TRBV29-1 and J usage is TRBJ2-3; unclear D gene. Germline CDR1 SQVTM, CDR2 ANQGSEA. CDR3 size: 12 residues. Trimming removed 8 bases at V and 2 bases at J, with 11 bases between. The CDR3 sequence is CSLGEATDTQYF. As DNA, the CDR3 is TGCAGCCTCGGAGAAGCCACAGATACGCAGTATTTT.

V gene TRBV7-2 combines with J gene TRBJ2-2, with TRBD2 matching 10 bases. This CDR3 has 15 residues. From germline, CDR1 is SGHTA and CDR2 FQGNSA. V lost 4 bases to trimming and J lost 3 bases; unmatched junction nucleotides: 2. The CDR3 here is CASSWTSGYTGELFF. For the CDR3, the DNA is TGTGCCAGCAGCTGGACTAGCGGATACACCGGGGAGCTGTTTTTT.

J is TRBJ1-1 and V is TRBV2, with D possibly matching TRBD1 (5 bases). From germline, CDR1 is SNHLY and CDR2 FYNNEI. The CDR3 runs 13 residues. The V and J ends lost 10 bases and 3 bases respectively, with 15 bases between them. The CDR3 spells CATRGEIYTEAFF. In DNA, the CDR3 is TGTGCCACCCGGGGGGAGATTTACACTGAAGCTTTCTTT.

DNA of the CDR3: TGCAGCGCGTACCAGTCAGGGGGCGGCACAGATACGCAGTATTTT. It specifies CSAYQSGGGTDTQYF. This chain connects TRBV29-1 to TRBJ2-3; 8 nucleotides align to TRBD1. Germline V gene lookup returns CDR1 SQVTM and CDR2 ANQGSEA. Trimming cost V 7 bases and J 1 base; bases outside gene matches: 10. The CDR3 contains 15 residues.

V and J are TRBV5-4 and TRBJ2-3; D is perhaps TRBD1 (5 bases). With the DNA end fitting TRBJ1-5 better, the J assignment may be wrong. This CDR3 is 15 amino acids long. Germline V CDR1 and CDR2: SGHNT, YYREEE (reference sequence). The CDR3 loop reads CASSRGARPRDTQHF. DNA of the CDR3: TGTGCCAGCAGCCGAGGGGCTCGCCCCCGGGATACGCAGCATTTT.

In its sample, this clonotype was seen many times. The gene calls are TRBV11-2 and TRBJ2-7; D not resolved. CDR1 and CDR2 (germline): SGHAT, FQNNGV. The CDR3 covers 15 residues. With 1 base removed from V and 2 bases from J, the gap between germline ends came to 12 bases. The CDR3 region is CASSLGVVQTYEQYF. CDR3 DNA sequence: TGTGCCAGCAGCTTAGGGGTAGTACAAACCTACGAGCAGTACTTC.

This clonotype was detected only a few times. The J gene is TRBJ2-1, the V gene TRBV5-6, with 11 positions matching TRBD2. The CDR3 loop spans 16 amino acids. The germline gives CDR1 SGHDT, CDR2 YYEEEE. The V gene end was trimmed by 4 bases and the J gene end by 4 bases; junction bases not matched to a gene: 7. This CDR3 is CASSGGTSGIYNEQFF. DNA for the CDR3: TGTGCCAGCAGCGGGGGGACTAGCGGAATTTACAATGAGCAGTTCTTC.

There are many counts of this clonotype. The chain joins TRBV7-2 to TRBJ2-2; D uncertain. This CDR3 spans 14 amino acids. Germline V gives CDR1 SGHTA, CDR2 FQGNSA. V gave up 1 base and J gave up 1 base, with 4 bases separating them. Here the CDR3 reads CASSLVLNTGELFF. The CDR3 region has the DNA TGTGCCAGCAGCTTAGTTCTGAACACCGGGGAGCTGTTTTTT.

The chain is built from TRBV7-9 and TRBJ2-7; the D is unclear. CDR1 and CDR2 from the germline V gene are SEHNR and FQNEAQ (reference sequence). Trimming stripped 0 bases from V and 4 bases from J, with 4 bases between. The CDR3 consists of 12 residues. The CDR3 DNA reads TGTGCCAGCAGCTTAGCTACATACGAGCAGTACTTC. Its protein is CASSLATYEQYF.

This clonotype has a handful of counts. J is TRBJ1-1 and V is TRBV28; D not certain. V dropped 7 bases and J dropped 0 bases, with 6 bases sitting between them. Germline-derived CDR1 and CDR2 are MDHEN and SYDVKM. This CDR3 region has 12 residues. The CDR3 region has the DNA TGTGCCAGCACGGGCATGAACACTGAAGCTTTCTTT. Translated: CASTGMNTEAFF.

This chain links TRBV4-1 with TRBJ1-4; TRBD1 matches at 7 bases. Germline CDR1 reads MGHRA; CDR2 reads YSYEKL. The CDR3 has 15 residues. Trimming cost V 4 bases and J 3 bases; bases outside gene matches: 5. CDR3 nucleotides: TGCGCCAGCAGCCTTCGACAGGGAGCTAATGAAAAACTGTTTTTT. It encodes CASSLRQGANEKLFF.

A remark on this clonotype: At one boundary the junction diverges from the germline segment, which might be a read error. The V and J genes are TRBV28 and TRBJ2-7; 10 bases agree with TRBD2. CDR1 is MDHEN and CDR2 is SYDVKM in the germline V gene. CDR3 size: 13 residues. CDR3 sequence (DNA): TGTGTCAGCCAACTAGCGGGGACCTACGAGCAGTACTTC. Amino acids: CVSQLAGTYEQYF.

This clonotype came up a few times. The chain joins TRBV10-3 to TRBJ1-6, with D perhaps matching TRBD1 (6 bases). The germline CDR1 and CDR2 sequences are ENHRY and SYGVKD. The CDR3 totals 14 residues. Trimming removed 4 bases from V and 7 bases from J, with 11 bases in between. CDR3 DNA sequence: TGTGCCATCAGTGCTCAGGGGACCAATTCACCCCTCCACTTT. It specifies CAISAQGTNSPLHF.

This clonotype was observed a few times. This rearrangement joins TRBV2 to TRBJ2-1; the D gene is possibly TRBD2 (5 bases). V lost 2 bases to trimming and J lost 9 bases, with 14 bases between them. Germline V CDR1 and CDR2: SNHLY, FYNNEI. This CDR3 spans 14 amino acids. CDR3 amino acids: CASSELEGFLEQFF. As DNA, the CDR3 is TGTGCCAGCAGTGAACTAGAGGGATTCCTTGAGCAGTTCTTC.

This clonotype was seen a few times. V usage is TRBV28 and J usage is TRBJ1-5; D unresolved. The CDR3 covers 15 residues. Germline V gives CDR1 MDHEN, CDR2 SYDVKM. Trimming shortened V by 6 bases and J by 3 bases, and 15 bases separated the two germline ends. This CDR3 is CASRPEGSINQPQHF. CDR3 DNA sequence: TGTGCCAGCAGGCCCGAGGGTAGTATCAATCAGCCCCAGCATTTT.

This clonotype was detected a few times. The chain is built from TRBV15 and TRBJ2-1; the match to TRBD2 covers 8 bases. J gave up 10 bases and V 0 bases, and 14 bases lay outside the gene matches. CDR3 length equals 17 residues. Germline V gene sequence: CDR1 LNHNV, CDR2 YYDKDF (reference sequence). CDR3 region: CATSRDAGTSGGVEQFF. CDR3 DNA: TGTGCCACCAGCAGAGATGCGGGAACTAGCGGAGGGGTGGAGCAGTTCTTC.

Only a few counts were recorded for this clonotype. The chain has TRBV4-2 and TRBJ2-2; a possible D gene is TRBD2 (6 bases). The germline V gene encodes CDR1 LGHNA and CDR2 YNFKEQ. V was pared by 6 bases and J by 0 bases, with 8 bases between. The CDR3 is made up of 14 amino acids. CDR3 nucleotide sequence: TGTGCCAGCAGGGGGAGGCCGAACACCGGGGAGCTGTTTTTT. It is translated as CASRGRPNTGELFF.

This clonotype was detected many times. This rearrangement joins TRBV7-8 to TRBJ2-3; 8 bases agree with TRBD1. V trimming: 1 base; J trimming: 15 bases; junction bases outside the gene matches: 9. This CDR3 region has 13 residues. Germline V gene data show CDR1 as SGHVS and CDR2 as FQNEAQ. The CDR3 spells CASSLDRTGPLYF. The CDR3 DNA sequence: TGTGCCAGCAGCTTAGATAGGACAGGGCCTCTTTATTTT.

In its sample, this clonotype was seen many times. V gene TRBV7-9 combines with J gene TRBJ2-3; D remains ambiguous. The CDR3 totals 14 residues. Trimming left V 8 bases short and J 2 bases short, with 14 bases between. Germline V gene sequence: CDR1 SEHNR, CDR2 FQNEAQ (reference sequence). The CDR3 nucleotides are TGTGCCAGCCGGGCGGATATCTTCACAGATACGCAGTATTTT. This translates into CASRADIFTDTQYF.